Below are 30 T cell receptor beta chains sequenced from a single sample in a study of blood T cell repertoires in COVID-19. Assay: immunoSEQ multiplex PCR; the TCRdb copy retains only in-frame clones and omits some. The table has about 160,000 clones, about 90% seen once. Source material: peripheral blood. The receptors derive from a man aged 55 to 70 with acute or convalescent COVID-19.

The rearrangement joins TRBV13 to TRBJ2-1; TRBD1 aligns across 7 bases. Germline V lookup: CDR1 PRHDT, CDR2 FYEKMQ (reference sequence). The CDR3 length is 14 residues. V shed 5 bases, J shed 5 bases, and the junction held 6 bases outside the gene matches. CDR3 protein: CASSHRTGNNEQFF. The CDR3, as DNA: TGTGCCAGCAGCCATCGGACAGGCAACAATGAGCAGTTCTTC.

The CDR3 is CASSEASLNQPQHF. The CDR3 DNA follows: TGTGCCAGCAGTGAAGCCTCCCTCAATCAGCCCCAGCATTTT. The V call is TRBV6-1, the J call TRBJ1-5; D is unresolved. Between the trimmed V and J ends, which lost 0 bases and 3 bases, there was a span of 6 bases. There are 14 residues in the CDR3. CDR1 MNHNS and CDR2 SASEGT come from the germline V gene.

V gene TRBV7-9 combines with J gene TRBJ2-1; D perhaps matches TRBD2 (6 bases). The ends were cut back, 5 bases at V and 6 bases at J, with 20 bases in the middle. The CDR3 is 16 amino acids. Germline V lookup: CDR1 SEHNR, CDR2 FQNEAQ (reference sequence). As DNA, the CDR3 is TGTGCCAGCAGCCCAGGGTCGGGACTTTTATTCAATGAGCAGTTCTTC. This sequence encodes CASSPGSGLLFNEQFF.

CDR3 DNA: TGTGCCAGCAGCACTAACAGGGGGCGTTTGGAAGGCTACACCTTC. Translated: CASSTNRGRLEGYTF. The chain is built from TRBV5-8 and TRBJ1-2; 9 bases match TRBD1. Trimming removed 4 bases from V and 8 bases from J; junction bases left unmatched: 12. The CDR3 runs to 15 residues. The germline CDR1 and CDR2 sequences are SGHTS and YDEGEE.

CDR3 sequence reads: CASSLGQGTEPEAFF. CDR3 sequence (DNA): TGCGCCAGCAGCTTGGGACAGGGAACCGAGCCTGAAGCTTTCTTT. V usage is TRBV5-1 and J usage is TRBJ1-1, with 7 nucleotides matching TRBD1. Germline V lookup: CDR1 SGHRS, CDR2 YFSETQ. The CDR3 sequence is 15 residues long. Losses at the gene ends were 0 bases for V and 6 bases for J; bases not matched to a gene: 8.

This rearrangement joins TRBV12-3 or TRBV12-4 to TRBJ1-4; possible D gene TRBD1, 5 bases. The CDR3 has 13 amino acids. The V gene lost 3 bases and the J gene lost 8 bases, with 10 bases spanning the gap. The CDR3 region has the DNA TGTGCCAGCAGTTTGGGGGGGTTGGAAAAACTGTTTTTT. Its protein product is CASSLGGLEKLFF.

This rearrangement joins TRBV19 to TRBJ1-5; 8 nucleotides match TRBD1. Looked up from germline, CDR1 is LNHDA and CDR2 is SQIVND (reference sequence). The CDR3 length is 15 residues. V trimming: 3 bases; J trimming: 3 bases; junction bases outside the gene matches: 4. CDR3 coding DNA: TGTGCCAGTAGTATGTTCAGGGGGCCCAATCAGCCCCAGCATTTT. Its protein product is CASSMFRGPNQPQHF.

The V call is TRBV27, the J call TRBJ1-6, with D unresolved. CDR1 is MNHEY, CDR2 SMNVEV, per germline (reference sequence). The CDR3 is 13 residues long. V was shortened by 3 bases and J by 9 bases, with 9 bases between the two germline ends. The CDR3 DNA reads as TGTGCCAGCAGTTTCTCTCTTTTTTCACCCCTCCACTTT. It encodes CASSFSLFSPLHF.

V gene TRBV6-5 combines with J gene TRBJ2-7, with 11 bases fitting TRBD2. V dropped 4 bases and J dropped 1; count of bases not matched to a gene: 6. Per germline, CDR1 MNHEY and CDR2 SVGAGI. There are 16 residues in the CDR3. CDR3 DNA sequence: TGTGCCAGCAGTTCCGTGGGACTAGCGGCTTCCTACGAGCAGTACTTC. Protein sequence: CASSSVGLAASYEQYF.

This clone was seen only once. The rearrangement links TRBV3-1 (or the pseudogene TRBV3-2) to TRBJ1-3; tentative D call: TRBD1 (5 bases). V shed 5 bases and J shed 8 bases, with 16 bases lying between them. Germline CDR1 LGHDT, CDR2 YNNKEL (reference sequence). The CDR3 runs to 14 residues. The CDR3 DNA follows: TGTGCCAGCAGCTATAGTAGGGGTCATGACACCATATATTTT. Protein product: CASSYSRGHDTIYF.

The J gene is TRBJ2-3, the V gene TRBV19; D might be TRBD1 (6 bases). This CDR3 has 15 amino acids. The germline gives CDR1 LNHDA, CDR2 SQIVND (reference sequence). V was shortened by 1 base and J by 4 bases, with 12 bases between the two germline ends. The CDR3 region has the DNA TGTGCCAGTAGTATAGGGGCAGGGGCGGCAGATACGCAGTATTTT. Its protein is CASSIGAGAADTQYF.

The CDR3 is CASSRVGGYDTQYF. DNA for the CDR3: TGTGCCAGCAGCCGGGTAGGGGGCTACGATACGCAGTATTTT. The genes are TRBV2 and TRBJ2-3; 7 bases are shared with TRBD1. Germline V gene lookup returns CDR1 SNHLY and CDR2 FYNNEI. Trimming removed 6 bases from V and 6 bases from J; junction bases left unmatched: 9. The length of the CDR3 is 14 residues.

This rearrangement joins TRBV27 to TRBJ1-5; D not certain. The germline gives CDR1 MNHEY, CDR2 SMNVEV (reference sequence). With 6 bases removed from V and 0 bases from J, the gap between germline ends came to 12 bases. The CDR3 runs 15 residues. The CDR3 DNA is TGTGCCAGCAGACTAGACATTCTTAGCAATCAGCCCCAGCATTTT. Its protein product is CASRLDILSNQPQHF.

The gene calls are TRBV3-1 (or the pseudogene TRBV3-2) and TRBJ1-1; D might be TRBD1 (5 bases). With 4 bases removed from V and 1 base from J, the gap between germline ends came to 7 bases. CDR3 size: 13 residues. Germline V gives CDR1 LGHDT, CDR2 YNNKEL (reference sequence). The CDR3 DNA follows: TGTGCCAGCAGCCGCGGGACGAACACTGAAGCTTTCTTT. Amino acid sequence: CASSRGTNTEAFF.

The rearrangement links TRBV18 to TRBJ1-1; 8 nucleotides align to TRBD1. Looked up from germline, CDR1 is KGHSH and CDR2 is LQKENI. This CDR3 region has 13 residues. V shed 0 bases, J shed 13 bases, and the junction held 7 bases outside the gene matches. The CDR3 reads CASSPPVRGQCFF. The CDR3 DNA follows: TGTGCCAGCTCACCACCTGTCAGGGGGCAATGTTTCTTT.

The chain employs TRBV3-1 (or the pseudogene TRBV3-2) and TRBJ2-2; the D gene is possibly TRBD1 (6 bases). V gave up 0 bases and J gave up 2 bases, with 19 bases separating them. The CDR3 covers 19 residues. The germline V gene has CDR1 LGHDT and CDR2 YNNKEL (reference sequence). The CDR3 sequence is CASSQEKRSGQSNTGELFF. The CDR3 region has the DNA TGTGCCAGCAGCCAAGAAAAAAGGTCTGGACAGAGTAACACCGGGGAGCTGTTTTTT.

The chain uses TRBV6-5 and TRBJ1-1; D ambiguous. Germline assignment: CDR1 MNHEY and CDR2 SVGAGI. The CDR3 extends over 14 amino acids. The ends were cut back, 8 bases at V and 8 bases at J, with 21 bases in the middle. For the CDR3, the DNA is TGTGCCAGCCCAACGGGTGGAACTACCTTAGAAGCTTTCTTT. It codes for CASPTGGTTLEAFF.

The chain employs TRBV9 and TRBJ1-3; 7 bases agree with TRBD1. J lost 0 bases, V lost 0 bases, and 12 bases had no gene match. Germline assignment: CDR1 SGDLS and CDR2 YYNGEE. The length of the CDR3 is 19 residues. The CDR3 nucleotides are TGTGCCAGCAGCGTAGAGGCTGGGAGACAGGGATCCTCTGGAAACACCATATATTTT. This gives the protein CASSVEAGRQGSSGNTIYF.

V and J are TRBV5-1 and TRBJ1-2; perhaps TRBD1 as D (6 bases). The CDR3 is 19 amino acids. V was pared by 0 bases and J by 1 base, with 22 bases between. CDR1 SGHRS and CDR2 YFSETQ come from the germline V gene. The CDR3 DNA follows: TGCGCCAGCAGCTTGGTCGGGGGGCGCTTTTCGAAACGTAACTATGGCTACACCTTC. Encoded protein: CASSLVGGRFSKRNYGYTF.

This clone was counted a single time. The V and J genes are TRBV5-5 and TRBJ2-2, with D perhaps TRBD1 (5 bases). The CDR3 covers 13 residues. Trimming cost V 6 bases and J 4 bases, with 10 bases left between them. Looked up from germline, CDR1 is SGHKS and CDR2 is YYEKEE (reference sequence). CDR3: CASTTRVTGELFF. CDR3 coding DNA: TGTGCCAGCACCACCAGGGTCACCGGGGAGCTGTTTTTT.

The V call is TRBV29-1, the J call TRBJ1-2, with 7 bases lining up with TRBD1. The CDR3 consists of 13 residues. Germline assignment: CDR1 SQVTM and CDR2 ANQGSEA. V dropped 4 bases and J dropped 2; count of bases not matched to a gene: 4. The CDR3 DNA follows: TGCAGCGTTGTGGACAGGACAAACTATGGCTACACCTTC. The encoded protein is CSVVDRTNYGYTF.

This chain joins TRBV6-4 and TRBJ1-6, with 9 bases fitting TRBD1. CDR1 and CDR2 from the germline V gene are MRHNA and SNTAGT. V lost 10 bases, J lost 9 bases, and 7 bases stayed unmatched. This CDR3 contains 13 residues. The CDR3 region is CAIRTGVSSPLHF. The CDR3 DNA is TGTGCCATAAGGACAGGGGTGAGTTCACCCCTCCACTTT.

The chain has TRBV18 and TRBJ1-2; D gene unclear. Germline CDR1 and CDR2: KGHSH and LQKENI. The CDR3 contains 13 residues. Trimming took off 3 bases at V and 7 bases at J, with 12 bases between the two ends. The CDR3 loop is CASSPVDLAGYTF. In nucleotides, the CDR3 is TGTGCCAGCTCACCTGTGGATTTAGCTGGCTACACCTTC.

The chain uses TRBV19 and TRBJ2-7; 7 bases align to TRBD2. With 5 bases clipped from V and 3 bases from J, the junction kept 10 bases outside the gene matches. Looked up from germline, CDR1 is LNHDA and CDR2 is SQIVND (reference sequence). The CDR3 runs to 15 residues. The CDR3 coding sequence is TGTGCCAGTAGTGGGGGAGGGGTTTACCTCTACGAGCAGTACTTC. Translation: CASSGGGVYLYEQYF.

This clone was recorded only once. This chain joins TRBV19 and TRBJ1-2; no clear D gene. Germline V gives CDR1 LNHDA, CDR2 SQIVND (reference sequence). The CDR3 has 12 amino acids. With 7 bases removed from V and 4 bases from J, the gap between germline ends came to 10 bases. CDR3: CASTRGLYGYTF. The CDR3 DNA is TGTGCCAGTACACGCGGACTCTATGGCTACACCTTC.

This chain connects TRBV15 to TRBJ2-1; D call uncertain. V was trimmed by 0 bases and J by 2 bases, leaving 8 bases between them. Germline loops: CDR1 LNHNV, CDR2 YYDKDF (reference sequence). The CDR3 spans 15 residues. In nucleotides, the CDR3 is TGTGCCACCAGCAGAGACAGGATAACCTACAATGAGCAGTTCTTC. Protein product: CATSRDRITYNEQFF.

This chain joins TRBV19 and TRBJ1-5; TRBD1 matches at 7 bases. J lost 9 bases, V lost 4 bases, and 9 bases had no gene match. In germline, CDR1 is LNHDA, CDR2 SQIVND (reference sequence). CDR3 length equals 14 residues. The CDR3 nucleotides read TGTGCCAGTAGTAGAACAGGGGTGGACCTGCCCCAGCATTTT. Protein: CASSRTGVDLPQHF. Full variable domain (rest looked up from reference TRBV19 and TRBJ1-5): DGGITQSPKYLFRKEGQNVTLSCEQNLNHDAMYWYRQDPGQGLRLIYYSQIVNDFQKGDIAEGYSVSREKKESFPLTVTSAQKNPTAFYLCASSRTGVDLPQHFGDGTRLSIL.

V usage is TRBV5-4 and J usage is TRBJ1-6, with a weak D call TRBD1 (5 bases). Germline loops: CDR1 SGHNT, CDR2 YYREEE (reference sequence). The V end was cut by 4 bases, the J end by 0 bases, with 14 bases between. The length of the CDR3 is 17 residues. The CDR3 region is CASSDSDSSSYNSPLHF. The CDR3 coding sequence is TGTGCCAGCAGCGACTCCGACAGTAGCTCCTATAATTCACCCCTCCACTTT.

The chain employs TRBV5-1 and TRBJ1-1, with D unresolved. The germline V gene has CDR1 SGHRS and CDR2 YFSETQ. The CDR3 extends over 13 amino acids. V was trimmed by 2 bases and J by 5 bases, leaving 10 bases between them. CDR3 nucleotides: TGCGCCAGCAGCTTAAGGAGTTCAACTGAAGCTTTCTTT. It yields the protein CASSLRSSTEAFF.

The V call is TRBV9, the J call TRBJ1-2, with 8 bases matching TRBD1. Trimming took 6 bases from V and 3 from J; bases not matched to a gene: 13. The CDR3 totals 16 residues. CDR1 and CDR2 (germline): SGDLS, YYNGEE. The CDR3 sequence: CASNRRSGGRDYGYTF. DNA for the CDR3: TGTGCCAGCAACCGTAGATCAGGGGGCCGGGACTATGGCTACACCTTC.